Below, 5 T cell receptor beta chains from the same sample are listed, as sequenced in a study of Ad26.COV2.S vaccination and SARS-CoV-2 variants. The treatment denotes: 15 to 20 received Ad26.COV2.S at low or high dose, single or two shots; about 5 received placebo; per-sample allocation not given. Sample collection was performed on day 63 after the first vaccine or placebo injection. Repertoires were generated with immunoSEQ multiplex PCR, while TCRdb's copy carries only in-frame clones and drops some. This table holds 350,000 to 500,000 clones, 80% to 90% found once. Sequences were derived from peripheral blood, sampled in a trial of Ad26.COV2.S vaccine versus placebo. These receptors all come from a person between 18 and 65 years old who received the Ad26.COV2.S COVID-19 vaccine or a placebo.

This chain links TRBV30 with TRBJ1-1; possibly TRBD1 for D (5 bases). Germline V lookup: CDR1 GTSNPN, CDR2 SVGIG (reference sequence). The CDR3 length is 16 residues. Trimming left V 0 bases short and J 2 bases short, with 16 bases between. The CDR3 nucleotides read TGTGCCTGGAGTGTACTTGCGGGACGCATTAACACTGAAGCTTTCTTT. This sequence encodes CAWSVLAGRINTEAFF.

The chain carries TRBV7-2 and TRBJ1-6, with no clear D. Germline CDR1 SGHTA, CDR2 FQGNSA. The CDR3 spans 15 residues. Trimming removed 3 bases at V and 8 bases at J, with 14 bases between. The CDR3 protein is CASSLIRVGDSPLHF. CDR3 coding DNA: TGTGCCAGCAGCTTGATTCGGGTTGGAGATTCACCCCTCCACTTT.

The chain links TRBV2 to TRBJ2-7; tentative D call: TRBD2 (6 bases). Per germline, CDR1 SNHLY and CDR2 FYNNEI. The CDR3 extends over 14 amino acids. The V and J ends lost 3 bases and 0 bases respectively, with 9 bases between them. This CDR3 is CASSDLDYSYEQYV. The CDR3 DNA is TGTGCCAGCAGTGACTTGGACTACTCCTACGAGCAGTACGTC.

The gene calls are TRBV29-1 and TRBJ2-3; D is ambiguous. Germline V CDR1 and CDR2: SQVTM, ANQGSEA. The CDR3 runs 13 residues. The V gene lost 7 bases and the J gene lost 0 bases, with 11 bases spanning the gap. The CDR3 DNA is TGCAGCGCCCCGGCCTCTAGCACAGATACGCAGTATTTT. It translates to CSAPASSTDTQYF.

The rearrangement joins TRBV12-3 or TRBV12-4 to TRBJ2-7, with D possibly being TRBD1 (5 bases). Trimming stripped 6 bases from V and 2 bases from J, with 11 bases between. The CDR3 totals 13 residues. CDR3 loop: CASSSDRAYEQYF. The CDR3 DNA reads TGTGCCAGCAGCTCCGACAGAGCCTACGAGCAGTACTTC.